This is a list of T cell receptor beta chains from one sample in a study of beta chain features in type 1 diabetes. Measured with immunoSEQ multiplex PCR; TCRdb has only the in-frame clones, and not every one. The table has under 450,000 clones, 14% seen once. The specimen was naive CD4+ T cells from blood. The source is a young man in good health. Each CDR3 is given with its conserved first and last residue. A D gene is named only where the DNA matches it firmly. Clone size is given for some rows only: seen once, a few or many times, or a class if the clone is expanded.

J | size | V | D | DNA | CDR3
TRBJ1-3 | . | TRBV19 | . | TGTGCCAGTAGTCGATTGGGAAACTCTGGAAACACCATATATTTT | CASSRLGNSGNTIYF
TRBJ2-1 | few | TRBV5-6 | . | TGTGCCAGCAGCTTCGCCGCGGGACAAAGGTTCTTC | CASSFAAGQRFF
TRBJ2-3 | . | TRBV4-2 | . | TGTGCCAGCAGCCAAGATCAGGGAGATACGCAGTATTTT | CASSQDQGDTQYF
TRBJ2-4 | once | TRBV7-2 | TRBD1 | TGTGCCAGCAGCTTAGCCTCCCCTAGGTCACAGGGGGAGGAAACCAAAAACATTCAGTACTTC | CASSLASPRSQGEETKNIQYF
TRBJ1-5 | . | TRBV28 | . | TGTGCCAGCAGTTTATCCCGCGGACAGCTCAATCAGCCCCAGCATTTT | CASSLSRGQLNQPQHF
TRBJ2-3 | few | TRBV19 | . | TGTGCCAGTACCCCGTTAACAGGGTCGCCCACAGATACGCAGTATTTT | CASTPLTGSPTDTQYF
TRBJ2-7 | few | TRBV7-2 | . | TGTGCCAGCAGCTTCCCTAACGGCTACGAGCAGTACTTC | CASSFPNGYEQYF
TRBJ2-7 | . | TRBV5-1 | . | TGCGCCAGCAGCTTGGACTTGAACTCCTACGAGCAGTACTTC | CASSLDLNSYEQYF
TRBJ2-2 | . | TRBV7-3 | . | TGTGCCAGCGGACAGCCAACGAACACCGGGGAGCTGTTTTTT | CASGQPTNTGELFF
TRBJ2-7 | few | TRBV7-9 | . | TGTGCCAGCAGCTTAGCGGTTGCCTACGAGCAGTACTTC | CASSLAVAYEQYF
TRBJ1-2 | . | TRBV7-2 | . | TGTGCCAGCAGCTTAACCGGGAGGATCGAGTATGGCTACACCTTC | CASSLTGRIEYGYTF
TRBJ1-5 | . | TRBV27 | TRBD1 | TGTGCCAGCAGGTCAATTTATCGAGGGGGCGGACAGCCCCAGCATTTT | CASRSIYRGGGQPQHF
TRBJ2-5 | . | TRBV9 | TRBD2 | TGTGCCAGCGGAGAGACTAGCTCGGAGACCCAGTACTTC | CASGETSSETQYF
TRBJ1-2 | . | TRBV29-1 | . | TGCAGCGTCAGACAGAAGCTTAACTATGGCTACACCTTC | CSVRQKLNYGYTF
TRBJ1-3 | . | TRBV29-1 | . | TGCAGCGCCGCCAACGGTAACTCTGGAAACACCATATATTTT | CSAANGNSGNTIYF
TRBJ2-3 | . | TRBV30 | . | TGTGCCTGGAGTCCCCTTGGGGGGTATAGCACAGATACGCAGTATTTT | CAWSPLGGYSTDTQYF
TRBJ1-5 | . | TRBV6-1 | TRBD1 | TGTGCCAGCACCCACAGGGGGGACCAGCCCCAGCATTTT | CASTHRGDQPQHF
TRBJ2-5 | few | TRBV5-1 | . | TGCGCCAGCAGCTTCCTACTATTAGAGACCCAGTACTTC | CASSFLLLETQYF
TRBJ1-2 | . | TRBV7-2 | . | TGTGCCAGCAGCTCAACGGTCCGGAAGGGCTACACCTTC | CASSSTVRKGYTF
TRBJ2-3 | few | TRBV29-1 | . | TGCAGCGTTGACTCGCGCAGCGGGAGCACAGATACGCAGTATTTT | CSVDSRSGSTDTQYF
TRBJ2-5 | many | TRBV30 | TRBD1 | TGTGCCTGGAGGGGACAGGGCGGGGAGACCCAGTACTTC | CAWRGQGGETQYF
TRBJ1-1 | many | TRBV29-1 | . | TGCAGCGCAGATAGGGTGGAAGCTTTCTTT | CSADRVEAFF
TRBJ2-1 | . | TRBV5-4 | . | TGTGCCAGCAGCTTGGACGGGGGTAGCTCCTACAATGAGCAGTTCTTC | CASSLDGGSSYNEQFF
TRBJ2-1 | . | TRBV30 | . | TGTGCCTGGGTCCAACGAGCTCCCAATGAGCAGTTCTTC | CAWVQRAPNEQFF
TRBJ1-2 | few | TRBV10-3 | TRBD1 | TGTGCCATCAGTGATTGGACAGGGGTTAACTATGGCTACACCTTC | CAISDWTGVNYGYTF
TRBJ2-3 | . | TRBV5-4 | . | TGTGCCAGCAGCTCTACCGGGCTCGACCAGCGAGATACGCAGTATTTT | CASSSTGLDQRDTQYF
TRBJ2-3 | few | TRBV10-3 | TRBD2 | TGTGCCATCAGTCACATACTAGCGGGGTACGGCACAGATACGCAGTATTTT | CAISHILAGYGTDTQYF
TRBJ2-7 | . | TRBV5-4 | TRBD1 | TGTGCCAGCAGTTCACCCGGGACAGGGACCTACGAGCAGTACTTC | CASSSPGTGTYEQYF
TRBJ2-1 | few | TRBV4-1 | . | TGCGCCAGCAGCCAAGATCAGACAGAGAGTTACAATGAGCAGTTCTTC | CASSQDQTESYNEQFF
TRBJ2-3 | . | TRBV4-1 | TRBD2 | TGCGCCAGCAGCCAAGGACTAGCGGGAGTCACAGATACGCAGTATTTT | CASSQGLAGVTDTQYF
TRBJ1-1 | . | TRBV7-7 | . | TGTGCTAGCAGCTTCACCCGGGGTACTGAAGCTTTCTTT | CASSFTRGTEAFF
TRBJ2-6 | . | TRBV29-1 | . | TGCAGCGTTGATGGTGGGGAATCTGGGGCCAACGTCCTGACTTTC | CSVDGGESGANVLTF
TRBJ2-1 | few | TRBV30 | TRBD2 | TGTGCCTGGAGTGAGGGTCTAGCGGGAGTCTACAATGAGCAGTTCTTC | CAWSEGLAGVYNEQFF
TRBJ2-2 | . | TRBV5-1 | . | TGCGCCAGCAGCTTGTTACAGGGTAACACCGGGGAGCTGTTTTTT | CASSLLQGNTGELFF
TRBJ2-3 | few | TRBV11-2 | TRBD2 | TGTGCCAGCAGCTTCTCCGGTGGACTAGCGGGGGATACGCAGTATTTT | CASSFSGGLAGDTQYF
TRBJ2-6 | . | TRBV7-6 | . | TGTGCCAGCAGCTTACCCCTAGTGACAGGGAGGAGCTCTGGGGCCAACGTCCTGACTTTC | CASSLPLVTGRSSGANVLTF
TRBJ1-2 | . | TRBV29-1 | TRBD1 | TGCAGCGTTTCCCCGGGACAGAAGACCCATGGCTACACCTTC | CSVSPGQKTHGYTF